Listed below are T cell receptor beta chains from one sample, sequenced in a study of cytomegalovirus exposure and HLA in healthy donors. Only in-frame clones appear in the TCRdb table, and some are missing; sequencing was by immunoSEQ multiplex PCR. This repertoire shows about 220,000 clones, approximately 70% found once; its top ten account for approximately 1.7%. Material: PBMCs. These receptors were taken from a woman aged 30 to 39 in good health and CMV-seronegative. Both conserved end residues are part of each CDR3. Fields, in order: V gene, CDR3 protein.

TRBV19,CASSIRTAREQYF
TRBV25-1,CASRATGNTEAFF
TRBV10-3,CAISEEQKSAGNTIYF
TRBV5-4,CASRRTSGNEQFF
TRBV5-5,CASSFGDRQNQPQHF
TRBV6-4,CASSEDRGTPQHF
TRBV7-9,CSSSLTGGNSNQPQHF
TRBV19,CASSPRQNEKLFF
TRBV10-3,CAISDRGKRETDTQYF
TRBV10-3,CAISGREDSEQFF
TRBV5-4,CASSRELSGGIANTGELFF
TRBV6-1,CASSPLADTQYF
TRBV27,CASSLFGRGPSGANVLTF
TRBV5-1,CASRDSGGTDTQYF
TRBV19,CASSTLALIKNEQFF
TRBV9,CASSALTQGPEAFF
TRBV7-6,CASSLNRQETQYF
TRBV19,CASSIGEGAGEEKLFF
TRBV10-2,CASSESPGGRETQYF
TRBV6-5,CASSPVAGPDYEQYF